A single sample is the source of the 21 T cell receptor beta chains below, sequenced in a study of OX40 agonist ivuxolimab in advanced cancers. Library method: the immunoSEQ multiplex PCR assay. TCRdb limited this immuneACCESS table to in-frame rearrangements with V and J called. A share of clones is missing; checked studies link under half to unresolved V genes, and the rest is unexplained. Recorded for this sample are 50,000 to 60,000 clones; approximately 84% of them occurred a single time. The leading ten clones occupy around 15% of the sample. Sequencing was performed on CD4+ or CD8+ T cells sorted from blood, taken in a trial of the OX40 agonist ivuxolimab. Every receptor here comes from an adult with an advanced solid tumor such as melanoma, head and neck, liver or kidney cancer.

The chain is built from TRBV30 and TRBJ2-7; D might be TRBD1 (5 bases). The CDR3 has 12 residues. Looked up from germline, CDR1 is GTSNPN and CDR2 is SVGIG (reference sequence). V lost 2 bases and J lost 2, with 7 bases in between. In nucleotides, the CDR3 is TGTGCCTGGAGTCCAGGGACCTACGAGCAGTACTTC. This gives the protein CAWSPGTYEQYF.

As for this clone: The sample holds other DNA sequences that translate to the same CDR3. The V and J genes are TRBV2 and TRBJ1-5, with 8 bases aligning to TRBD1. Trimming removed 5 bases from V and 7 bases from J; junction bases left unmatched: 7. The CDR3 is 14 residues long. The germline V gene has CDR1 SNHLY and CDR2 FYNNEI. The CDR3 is CASSIQGGRQPQHF. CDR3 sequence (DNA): TGTGCCAGCAGTATACAGGGGGGGCGGCAGCCCCAGCATTTT.

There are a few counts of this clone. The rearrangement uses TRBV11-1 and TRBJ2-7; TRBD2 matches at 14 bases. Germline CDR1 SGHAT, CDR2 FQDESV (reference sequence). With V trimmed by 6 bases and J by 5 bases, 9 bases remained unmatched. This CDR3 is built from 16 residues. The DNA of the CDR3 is TGTGCCAGCAGACGAGGGACTAGCGGGAGTGTCCACGAGCAGTACTTC. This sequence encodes CASRRGTSGSVHEQYF.

CDR3 in DNA: TGCAGCGTTGAAACCGGTATCTACGAGCAGTACTTC. Residues: CSVETGIYEQYF. J is TRBJ2-7 and V is TRBV29-1; D uncertain. CDR3 size: 12 residues. Germline CDR1 is SQVTM and CDR2 is ANQGSEA. V dropped 2 bases and J dropped 3 bases, with 8 bases sitting between them.

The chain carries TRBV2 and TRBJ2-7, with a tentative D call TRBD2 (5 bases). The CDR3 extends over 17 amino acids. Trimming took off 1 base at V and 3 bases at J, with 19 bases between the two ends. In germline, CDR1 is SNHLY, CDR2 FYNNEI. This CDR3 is CASSEGLIAQLNYEQYF. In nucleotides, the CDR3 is TGTGCCAGCAGTGAAGGACTTATAGCGCAACTGAACTACGAGCAGTACTTC.

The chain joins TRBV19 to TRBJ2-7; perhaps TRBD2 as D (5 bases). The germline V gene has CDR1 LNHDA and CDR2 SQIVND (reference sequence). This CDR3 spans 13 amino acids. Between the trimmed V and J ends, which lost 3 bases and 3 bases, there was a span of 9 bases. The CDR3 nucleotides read TGTGCCAGTAGTATGTCGGGGAACTACGAGCAGTACTTC. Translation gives CASSMSGNYEQYF.

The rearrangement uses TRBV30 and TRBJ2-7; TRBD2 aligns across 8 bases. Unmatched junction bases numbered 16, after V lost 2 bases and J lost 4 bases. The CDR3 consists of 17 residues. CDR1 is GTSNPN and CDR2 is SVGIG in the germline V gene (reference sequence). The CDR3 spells CAWSSYLASGRPYEQYF. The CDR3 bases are TGTGCCTGGAGTTCCTACCTGGCCAGCGGGAGACCTTACGAGCAGTACTTC.

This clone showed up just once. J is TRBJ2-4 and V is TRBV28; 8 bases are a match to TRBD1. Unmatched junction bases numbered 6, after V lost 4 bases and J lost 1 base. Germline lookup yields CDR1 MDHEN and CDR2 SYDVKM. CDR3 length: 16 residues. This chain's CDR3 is CASSWTGSGAKNIQYF. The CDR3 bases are TGTGCCAGCAGTTGGACAGGGTCGGGGGCCAAAAACATTCAGTACTTC.

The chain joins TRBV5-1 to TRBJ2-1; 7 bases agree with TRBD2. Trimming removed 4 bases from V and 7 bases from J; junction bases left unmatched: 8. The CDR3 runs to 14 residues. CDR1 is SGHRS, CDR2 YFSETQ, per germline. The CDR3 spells CASSPDGTTNEQFF. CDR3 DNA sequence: TGCGCCAGCAGCCCGGATGGGACTACAAATGAGCAGTTCTTC.

Written as DNA, the CDR3 is TGTGCCAGTAGTCTAACAGGGATAGGAACATTTCAGCCCCAGCATTTT. It translates to CASSLTGIGTFQPQHF. The chain combines TRBV19 with TRBJ1-5, with D perhaps matching TRBD1 (6 bases). CDR3 size: 16 residues. V lost 5 bases to trimming and J lost 6 bases, with 20 bases between them. Looked up from germline, CDR1 is LNHDA and CDR2 is SQIVND (reference sequence).

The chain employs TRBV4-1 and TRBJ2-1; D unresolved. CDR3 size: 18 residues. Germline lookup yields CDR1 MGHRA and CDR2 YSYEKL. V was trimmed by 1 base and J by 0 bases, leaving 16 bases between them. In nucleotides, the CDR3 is TGCGCCAGCAGCCAAGTTGACTTTGGTTGGAGCTCCTACAATGAGCAGTTCTTC. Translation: CASSQVDFGWSSYNEQFF.

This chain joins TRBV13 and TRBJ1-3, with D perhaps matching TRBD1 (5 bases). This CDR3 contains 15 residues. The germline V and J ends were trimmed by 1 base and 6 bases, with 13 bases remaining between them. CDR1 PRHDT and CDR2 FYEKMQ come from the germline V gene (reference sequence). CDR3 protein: CASSLAAGLVNTIYF. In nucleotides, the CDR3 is TGTGCCAGCAGCTTAGCGGCAGGGTTGGTAAACACCATATATTTT.

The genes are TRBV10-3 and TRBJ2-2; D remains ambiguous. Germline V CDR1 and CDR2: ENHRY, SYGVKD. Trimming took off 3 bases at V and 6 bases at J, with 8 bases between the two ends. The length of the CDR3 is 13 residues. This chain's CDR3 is CAISDPQAGELFF. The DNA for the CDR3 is TGTGCCATCAGTGATCCTCAAGCCGGGGAGCTGTTTTTT.

In nucleotides, the CDR3 is TGTGCCAGCAGTTTACCAGTCAATCAGCCCCAGCATTTT. Translated, it gives CASSLPVNQPQHF. The genes are TRBV28 and TRBJ1-5; unclear D gene. Between the trimmed V and J ends, which lost 2 bases and 3 bases, there was a span of 5 bases. The germline CDR1 and CDR2 sequences are MDHEN and SYDVKM. CDR3 length equals 13 residues.

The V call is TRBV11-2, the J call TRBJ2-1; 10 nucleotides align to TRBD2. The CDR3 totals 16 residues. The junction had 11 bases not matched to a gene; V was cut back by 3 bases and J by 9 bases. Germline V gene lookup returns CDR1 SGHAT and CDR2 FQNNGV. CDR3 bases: TGTGCCAGCAGCTTGGACCGGGCTAGCGGGAGAATTGAGCAGTTCTTC. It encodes CASSLDRASGRIEQFF.

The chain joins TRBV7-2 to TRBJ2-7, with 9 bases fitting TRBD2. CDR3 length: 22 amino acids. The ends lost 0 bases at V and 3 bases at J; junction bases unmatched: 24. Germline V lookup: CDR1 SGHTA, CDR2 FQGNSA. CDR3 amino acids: CASSLAPITLITLAGVVYEQYF. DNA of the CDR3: TGTGCCAGCAGCTTAGCTCCCATAACCCTAATCACCTTAGCGGGAGTAGTCTACGAGCAGTACTTC.

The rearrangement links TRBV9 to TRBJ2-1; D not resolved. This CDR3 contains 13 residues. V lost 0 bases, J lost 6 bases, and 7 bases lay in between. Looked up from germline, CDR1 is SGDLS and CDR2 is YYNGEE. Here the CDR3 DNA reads TGTGCCAGCAGCGTAGGGGAACTCAATGAGCAGTTCTTC. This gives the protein CASSVGELNEQFF.

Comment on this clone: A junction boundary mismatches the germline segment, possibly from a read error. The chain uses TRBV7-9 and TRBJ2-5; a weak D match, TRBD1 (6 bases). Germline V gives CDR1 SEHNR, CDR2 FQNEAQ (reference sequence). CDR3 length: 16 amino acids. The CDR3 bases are TGTGCCAGCAGCCCCACCGGGACAAATCTAAGAGAGGCCCAGTACTTC. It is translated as CASSPTGTNLREAQYF.

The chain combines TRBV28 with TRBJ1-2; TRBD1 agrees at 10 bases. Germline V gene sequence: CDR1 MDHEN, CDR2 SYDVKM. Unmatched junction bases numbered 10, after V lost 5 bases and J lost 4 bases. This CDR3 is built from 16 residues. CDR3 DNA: TGTGCCAGCAGTGTACCCCGGGACAGGGGCGCCTATGGCTACACCTTC. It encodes CASSVPRDRGAYGYTF.

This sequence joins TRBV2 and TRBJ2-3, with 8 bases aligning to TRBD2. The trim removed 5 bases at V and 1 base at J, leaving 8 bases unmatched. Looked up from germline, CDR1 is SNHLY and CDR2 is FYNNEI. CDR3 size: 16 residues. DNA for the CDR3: TGTGCCAGCAGTCGCGAAAGCGGGAGCGGCACAGATACGCAGTATTTT. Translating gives CASSRESGSGTDTQYF.

The CDR3 DNA sequence: TGTGCCAGCAGTACAGGATCCTCTGGAAACACCATATATTTT. This translates into CASSTGSSGNTIYF. V is TRBV6-1 and J is TRBJ1-3; D is perhaps TRBD1 (5 bases). Trimming pared 5 bases from V and 0 bases from J, leaving 8 bases between. Germline CDR1 reads MNHNS; CDR2 reads SASEGT. The CDR3 spans 14 residues.